What follows is one T cell receptor (beta chain) and its context. What it recognizes is unknown. Per germline, CDR1 SGHNT and CDR2 YYREEE (reference sequence). V was pared by 4 bases and J by 2 bases, with 16 bases between. The CDR3 sequence is 15 residues long. The sample originates from a study of T cell responses to AZD1222 COVID-19 vaccine. Using immunoSEQ multiplex PCR, the repertoire was profiled, and TCRdb retains in-frame clones only, with some absent. The table lists 140,000 to 150,000 clones, around 93% of them singletons, with 1.5% to 2% in the top ten. General study findings and limits: Clonal diversity was possibly underestimated; the donors were predominantly white British and more often female. Unmutated variant regions are reportedly targeted by nearly half of spike-specific TCRs. Researchers took repertoire samples only after the peak T cell response had come. Only 5 or 6 people who got AZD1222 tested seropositive at baseline.

The chain combines TRBV5-4 with TRBJ2-7; D might be TRBD2 (5 bases). This TCR was sampled from an adult in good health. This sample comprised peripheral blood, obtained on day 0 of AZD1222 vaccination. CDR3 DNA: TGTGCCAGCAGCGCCCCGAGGGAAGTGCCCTACGAGCAGTACTTC. It codes for CASSAPREVPYEQYF.